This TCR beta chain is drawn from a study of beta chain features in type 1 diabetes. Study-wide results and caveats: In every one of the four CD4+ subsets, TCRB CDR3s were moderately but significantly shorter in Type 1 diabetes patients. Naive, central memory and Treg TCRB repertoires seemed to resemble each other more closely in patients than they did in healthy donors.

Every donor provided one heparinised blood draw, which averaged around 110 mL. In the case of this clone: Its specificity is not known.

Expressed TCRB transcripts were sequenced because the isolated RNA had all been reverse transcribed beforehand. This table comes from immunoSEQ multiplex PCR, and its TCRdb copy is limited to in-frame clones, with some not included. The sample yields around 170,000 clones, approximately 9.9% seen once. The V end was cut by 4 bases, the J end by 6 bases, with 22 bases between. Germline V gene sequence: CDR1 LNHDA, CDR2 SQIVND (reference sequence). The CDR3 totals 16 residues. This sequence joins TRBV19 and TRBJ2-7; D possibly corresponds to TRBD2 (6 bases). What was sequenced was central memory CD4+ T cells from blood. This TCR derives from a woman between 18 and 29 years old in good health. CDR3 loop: CASSTTMRLSGGEQYF. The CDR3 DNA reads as TGTGCCAGTAGTACCACGATGAGGCTTTCCGGGGGCGAGCAGTACTTC.